This T cell receptor (beta chain) stems from a study of low-dose radiotherapy and immunotherapy resistance in tumors. Over around 19 PCR cycles, TCRs were amplified from a constant-region primer and V-primer adapter. A single record per CDR3 protein comes from TCRdb applying MiXCR to the reads. The table shows some 45,000 distinct CDR3 sequences, with roughly 10% occurring only once. Time point specified: before trial treatment. By share, this clonotype counts as medium-sized (0.01 to 0.1%). Looked up from germline, CDR1 is MDHEN and CDR2 is SYDVKM. V gave up 7 bases and J gave up 0 bases, with 10 bases separating them. CDR3 length: 13 residues.

This chain connects TRBV28 to TRBJ2-7; D perhaps matches TRBD1 (5 bases). The TCR sequence derives from a female donor with ovarian cancer. The sample in question was PBMCs, obtained before treatment. The CDR3 bases are TGTGCCAGCACCGACAGTTACTCCTACGAGCAGTACTTC. It translates to CASTDSYSYEQYF.